Presented here are 18 T cell receptor beta chains from one specimen sequenced in a study of T cell responses to AZD1222 COVID-19 vaccine. Some clones are missing from TCRdb's copy, which holds only in-frame ones; the method was immunoSEQ multiplex PCR. Of more than 65,000 clones in the sample, almost 80% were seen once. The starting material was peripheral blood, obtained on day 0 of AZD1222 vaccination. Receptor source: an adult in good health.

V is TRBV24-1 and J is TRBJ2-3, with 7 bases aligning to TRBD2. The CDR3 runs to 15 residues. Germline V gene data show CDR1 as KGHDR and CDR2 as SFDVKD. V shed 4 bases, J shed 4 bases, and the junction held 7 bases outside the gene matches. The CDR3 sequence: CATSDSGRAPDTQYF. The CDR3, as DNA: TGTGCCACCAGTGACAGTGGGAGGGCCCCAGATACGCAGTATTTT.

This sequence joins TRBV7-9 and TRBJ2-7; 7 positions match TRBD2. Per the germline V gene, CDR1 is SEHNR and CDR2 is FQNEAQ (reference sequence). V was clipped by 3 bases and J by 7 bases; unmatched bases: 12. The CDR3 has 15 residues. The CDR3 is CASSLQGAGGGEQYF. The CDR3 coding sequence is TGTGCCAGCAGCTTGCAAGGGGCGGGCGGGGGTGAGCAGTACTTC.

The V and J genes are TRBV11-2 and TRBJ1-4; 7 bases agree with TRBD1. The CDR3 totals 13 residues. The V segment lost 5 bases and the J segment 4 bases; nucleotides outside the gene matches: 1. Germline lookup yields CDR1 SGHAT and CDR2 FQNNGV. Written as DNA, the CDR3 is TGTGCCAGCAGCCGGGACAGTAATGAAAAACTGTTTTTT. This gives the protein CASSRDSNEKLFF.

The rearrangement joins TRBV18 to TRBJ2-7; 12 bases are shared with TRBD2. The junction had 5 bases not matched to a gene; V was cut back by 5 bases and J by 6 bases. The germline gives CDR1 KGHSH, CDR2 LQKENI. The CDR3 consists of 14 residues. DNA for the CDR3: TGTGCCAGCTCATCTAGCGGGAGGGATACCGAGCAGTACTTC. Amino acid sequence: CASSSSGRDTEQYF.

This clone was recorded a few times. This chain joins TRBV25-1 and TRBJ2-7, with 10 nucleotides matching TRBD2. The J segment lost 4 bases and the V segment lost 7 bases, leaving 10 bases of the junction unmatched. The CDR3 is 15 residues long. The V gene's germline CDR1 is MGHDK and CDR2 SYGVNS. The CDR3: CASKSGLAGDYEQYF. The CDR3 nucleotides are TGTGCCAGCAAATCAGGGCTAGCGGGAGATTACGAGCAGTACTTC.

In this sample, this clone turned up a few times. The rearrangement joins TRBV5-4 to TRBJ1-1; D remains unclear. Trimming removed 4 bases from V and 3 bases from J, with 16 bases in between. The CDR3 has 15 residues. Germline V gene sequence: CDR1 SGHNT, CDR2 YYREEE (reference sequence). Written as DNA, the CDR3 is TGTGCCAGCAGCCGCTTTTTAGCAGCAGACACTGAAGCTTTCTTT. Its translation is CASSRFLAADTEAFF.

The rearrangement links TRBV11-2 to TRBJ2-1; D might be TRBD1 or TRBD2, each matching 5 bases. This CDR3 has 15 amino acids. Trimming stripped 3 bases from V and 7 bases from J, with 16 bases between. Germline CDR1 and CDR2: SGHAT and FQNNGV. The CDR3 bases are TGTGCCAGCAGCTTCTCCGGGACCGATTATAATGAGCAGTTCTTC. Translated, it gives CASSFSGTDYNEQFF.

J is TRBJ2-3 and V is TRBV5-1, with 9 bases identical to TRBD2. V lost 2 bases, J lost 4 bases, and 8 bases stayed unmatched. Per germline, CDR1 SGHRS and CDR2 YFSETQ. The CDR3 has 16 residues. The CDR3 nucleotides are TGCGCCAGCAGCTTTATTAGCGGGAGCCTAGCAGATACGCAGTATTTT. Protein: CASSFISGSLADTQYF. Full variable domain (missing parts from reference TRBV5-1 and TRBJ2-3): KAGVTQTPRYLIKTRGQQVTLSCSPISGHRSVSWYQQTPGQGLQFLFEYFSETQRNKGNFPGRFSGRQFSNSRSEMNVSTLELGDSALYLCASSFISGSLADTQYFGPGTRLTVL.

J is TRBJ1-5 and V is TRBV6-1; no definite D call. V was shortened by 5 bases and J by 6 bases, with 17 bases between the two germline ends. In germline, CDR1 is MNHNS, CDR2 SASEGT. The CDR3 consists of 15 residues. The CDR3: CASSLHVEARQPQHF. Here the CDR3 DNA reads TGTGCCAGCAGTCTACATGTAGAGGCCCGTCAGCCCCAGCATTTT.

V gene TRBV11-2 combines with J gene TRBJ2-7; D gene ambiguous. The germline gives CDR1 SGHAT, CDR2 FQNNGV. The V and J ends lost 2 bases and 6 bases respectively, with 11 bases between them. The CDR3 is made up of 13 amino acids. The CDR3 is CASSLRDGVEQYF. The DNA for the CDR3 is TGTGCCAGCAGCTTAAGGGATGGGGTCGAGCAGTACTTC.

The gene calls are TRBV27 and TRBJ2-7, with 11 bases fitting TRBD2. In germline, CDR1 is MNHEY, CDR2 SMNVEV (reference sequence). This CDR3 is 14 amino acids long. The ends lost 7 bases at V and 6 bases at J; junction bases unmatched: 8. The CDR3 protein is CASMKLAGAPEQYF. The CDR3 DNA reads as TGTGCCAGCATGAAACTAGCGGGAGCCCCCGAGCAGTACTTC.

The V gene is TRBV4-2, the J gene TRBJ2-1; 10 nucleotides match TRBD2. The CDR3 extends over 16 amino acids. Germline trimming cut 2 bases from V and 1 base from J; bases unmatched to any gene: 2. Germline V gene sequence: CDR1 LGHNA, CDR2 YNFKEQ. DNA for the CDR3: TGTGCCAGCAGCCAAATTAGCGGGAGGTCCTACAATGAGCAGTTCTTC. Translation gives CASSQISGRSYNEQFF.

This clone showed up just a few times. The V gene is TRBV6-1, the J gene TRBJ2-7, with D possibly TRBD1 on 5 matching bases. The CDR3 runs 15 residues. Germline V gene lookup returns CDR1 MNHNS and CDR2 SASEGT. The V end was cut by 2 bases, the J end by 0 bases, with 11 bases between. In DNA, the CDR3 is TGTGCCAGCAGTGAACAGGGTTTTACCTCCTACGAGCAGTACTTC. This sequence encodes CASSEQGFTSYEQYF.

The chain has TRBV27 and TRBJ1-1; 7 bases fit TRBD1. CDR1 is MNHEY, CDR2 SMNVEV, per germline (reference sequence). The CDR3 contains 13 residues. Losses at the gene ends were 4 bases for V and 6 bases for J; bases not matched to a gene: 5. CDR3 sequence reads: CASSSQGLAEAFF. The CDR3 nucleotides are TGTGCCAGCAGTTCACAGGGGCTGGCTGAAGCTTTCTTT.

The chain is built from TRBV3-1 (or the pseudogene TRBV3-2) and TRBJ2-5, with a possible D match to TRBD1 (6 bases). Trimming shortened V by 0 bases and J by 1 base, and 15 bases separated the two germline ends. The CDR3 length is 17 residues. Per the germline V gene, CDR1 is LGHDT and CDR2 is YNNKEL (reference sequence). CDR3 bases: TGTGCCAGCAGCCAAGATGCAGGGGCGACCCTCCAAGAGACCCAGTACTTC. It translates to CASSQDAGATLQETQYF.

As DNA, the CDR3 is TGTGCCAGCAGCCCAAACTCCGGACCCCTTAACTATGGCTACACCTTC. This encodes CASSPNSGPLNYGYTF. The chain joins TRBV7-6 to TRBJ1-2, with D uncertain. Per germline, CDR1 SGHVS and CDR2 FNYEAQ. V was shortened by 5 bases and J by 1 base, with 17 bases between the two germline ends. This CDR3 is 16 amino acids long.

The chain carries TRBV11-2 and TRBJ2-2; 8 nucleotides agree with TRBD1. The CDR3 is 14 residues long. CDR1 and CDR2 (germline): SGHAT, FQNNGV. Losses at the gene ends were 2 bases for V and 4 bases for J; bases not matched to a gene: 0. CDR3 bases: TGTGCCAGCAGCTTACAGGGGGCCACCGGGGAGCTGTTTTTT. Translated, it gives CASSLQGATGELFF. Based on the CDR3 plus reference TRBV11-2 and TRBJ2-2, the full variable domain is EAGVAQSPRYKIIEKRQSVAFWCNPISGHATLYWYQQILGQGPKLLIQFQNNGVVDDSQLPKDRFSAERLKGVDSTLKIQPAKLEDSAVYLCASSLQGATGELFFGEGSRLTVL.

The chain recombines TRBV5-1 with TRBJ1-4; TRBD1 matches at 8 bases. The germline CDR1 and CDR2 sequences are SGHRS and YFSETQ. The V gene end was trimmed by 4 bases and the J gene end by 8 bases; junction bases not matched to a gene: 7. The CDR3 covers 14 residues. The CDR3 bases are TGCGCCAGCAGCCACGGACAGGGTGGGGAAAAACTGTTTTTT. Protein sequence: CASSHGQGGEKLFF.